The sequence of this T cell receptor beta chain was determined in a study of PD-L1 blockade in urothelial cancer. Study in general: Blood was subjected to analysis at 3 weeks (second dose) and 6 weeks following treatment start. The study recovered a median of approximately 150,000 T cells per blood sample. Study outcomes and limitations: In blood at 3 weeks, tumor-associated clones expanded more among patients with durable benefit. Improved survival was predicted by pretreatment blood TCR clonality below the median.

CDR3 length equals 16 residues. Germline loops: CDR1 SGHTA, CDR2 FQGNSA. V lost 2 bases to trimming and J lost 2 bases; unmatched junction nucleotides: 9. Libraries were prepared by immunoSEQ multiplex PCR; TCRdb keeps only in-frame clonotypes and omits some of them. The table has about 47,000 clones, 80% seen once; the top ten hold about 17%. As regards this clone: Its antigen is still unknown.

Described time point: pretreatment peripheral blood. The chain joins TRBV7-2 to TRBJ2-7, with TRBD2 matching over 7 bases. This clonotype was obtained from a man aged 60 to 69 with urothelial cancer. Sequenced here: PBMCs, sampled around atezolizumab (anti-PD-L1) treatment. The CDR3 DNA reads as TGTGCCAGCAGCTTATTCGGCGAGACTAGCCCCTACGAGCAGTACTTC. Translated, it gives CASSLFGETSPYEQYF.